This section outlines one TCR beta chain sequence together with its context. These data come from a study of shared clonotypes between healthy human individuals. Study-wide context: Two women and a few men aged 18 to 49 served as donors.

Donors, healthy HIV-negative adults, lacked recent acute infections or vaccinations. Each unsorted sample relied on 70 million to 90 million PBMCs as its source of genomic DNA. In germline, CDR1 is SEHNR, CDR2 FQNEAQ (reference sequence). The CDR3 extends over 16 amino acids. V lost 1 base and J 0 bases, leaving 10 bases between the germline ends. The protocol was immunoSEQ multiplex PCR, while the TCRdb copy is restricted to in-frame clones and leaves out a portion. The table lists some 470,000 clones, 75% to 85% of them singletons, with 13% in the top ten. Sequenced input: PBMCs. The receptor comes from a woman aged 40 to 50 in good health. Some clones in this sample may be carry-over from other donors' samples. The chain combines TRBV7-9 with TRBJ1-3; D unresolved. This CDR3 reads CASSLVYAISGNTIYF. The CDR3 DNA reads TGTGCCAGCAGCTTAGTTTACGCAATCTCTGGAAACACCATATATTTT.